This T cell receptor beta chain is from a study of blood T cells in healthy people across ages. Broader study findings: In the absence of known donor CMV status, changes in expanded clonotypes were possibly confounded. PBMC samples, being unsorted, prevented any conclusive comparison of naive and antigen-experienced cells.

PCR was performed a second time for about 7 to 12 cycles using a sample-barcoded 5' primer and a J-beta primer mix. Each cDNA molecule was tagged by a template-switch adaptor with 12 random nucleotides. Using its own MiXCR run on the 5' RACE reads, TCRdb lists one record per CDR3 protein. Of around 1,900,000 distinct CDR3 sequences listed, more than 35% are singletons. A remark on this clonotype: Its antigen is still unknown. One junction end does not reproduce the germline sequence, and a read error may be involved.

CDR1 SSHAT and CDR2 FNYEAQ come from the germline V gene (reference sequence). The CDR3 has 15 residues. The TCR sequence derives from a human donor in good health. This chain uses TRBV7-7 with TRBJ2-1; TRBD1 agrees at 9 bases. The material sequenced was blood. The CDR3 region has the DNA TGTGCTAGCAGCCCTAGGACAGGGGAGGGCAATGAGCAGTTCTTC. It codes for CASSPRTGEGNEQFF.